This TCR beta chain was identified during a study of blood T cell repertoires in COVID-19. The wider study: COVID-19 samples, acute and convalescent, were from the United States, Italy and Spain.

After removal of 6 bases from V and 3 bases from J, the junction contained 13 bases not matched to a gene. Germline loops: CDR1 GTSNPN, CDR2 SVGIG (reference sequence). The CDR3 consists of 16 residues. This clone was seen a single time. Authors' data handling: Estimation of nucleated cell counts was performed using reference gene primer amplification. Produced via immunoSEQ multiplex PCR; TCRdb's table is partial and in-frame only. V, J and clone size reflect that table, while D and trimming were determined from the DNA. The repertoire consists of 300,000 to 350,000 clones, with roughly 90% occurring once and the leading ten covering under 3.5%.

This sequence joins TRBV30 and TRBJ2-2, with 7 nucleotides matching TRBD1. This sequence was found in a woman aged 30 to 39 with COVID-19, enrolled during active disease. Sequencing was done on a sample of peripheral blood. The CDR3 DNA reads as TGTGCCTGCCGGTACGGGACAGCCAGGGACACCGGGGAGCTGTTTTTT. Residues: CACRYGTARDTGELFF.